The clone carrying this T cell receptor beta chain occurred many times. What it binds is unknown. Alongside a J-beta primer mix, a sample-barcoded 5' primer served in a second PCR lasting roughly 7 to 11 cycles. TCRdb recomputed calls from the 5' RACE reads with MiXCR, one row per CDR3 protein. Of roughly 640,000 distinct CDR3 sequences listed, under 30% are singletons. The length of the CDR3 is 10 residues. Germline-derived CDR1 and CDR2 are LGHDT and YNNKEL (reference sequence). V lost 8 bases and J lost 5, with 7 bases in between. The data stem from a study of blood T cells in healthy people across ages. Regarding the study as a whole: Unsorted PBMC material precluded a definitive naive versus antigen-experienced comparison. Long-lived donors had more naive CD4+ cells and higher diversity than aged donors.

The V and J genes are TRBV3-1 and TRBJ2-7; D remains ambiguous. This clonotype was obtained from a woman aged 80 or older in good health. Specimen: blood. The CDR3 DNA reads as TGTGCCAGCTCGGGCAACGAGCAGTACTTC. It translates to CASSGNEQYF.